This is a list of T cell receptor beta chains from one sample in a study of shared T cell receptors in the human thymus. Profiling relied on immunoSEQ multiplex PCR, and the TCRdb table lists in-frame clones only, not all of them. The table has hundreds of thousands of clones, around 82% seen once. Another study also made use of these data, one on human thymus T cells.

The sequenced sample was thymocytes. The receptor source for this set is a boy in the first two years of life with a congenital heart defect. Both conserved end residues are part of each CDR3. Each record gives: D gene, J gene, clone size, CDR3 length, V gene, CDR3 DNA, CDR3 protein. The D gene is left open where the match is weak. Size values are once, few and many counts, or a class for expanded clones, and some rows have none.

- | TRBJ2-4 | - | 13 | TRBV29-1 | TGCAGCGTTACCAGGGAGGTATGGAACATTCAGTACTTC | CSVTREVWNIQYF
- | TRBJ2-2 | - | 20 | TRBV28 | TGTGCCAGCAGTTTGTTTATCGAAAACAGGGATCCGGAAGACACCGGGGAGCTGTTTTTT | CASSLFIENRDPEDTGELFF
- | TRBJ2-7 | - | 13 | TRBV6-1 | TGTGCCAGCAGTCAAAGGGGAAACACAGAGCAGTACTTC | CASSQRGNTEQYF
TRBD2 | TRBJ2-1 | few | 16 | TRBV9 | TGTGCCAGCAGCGGCTCAGCGGGAGGGTCCTACAATGAGCAGTTCTTC | CASSGSAGGSYNEQFF
- | TRBJ2-2 | - | 14 | TRBV5-1 | TGCGCCAGCAGCTTGGCCGGGAGCCCCGGGGAGCTGTTTTTT | CASSLAGSPGELFF
- | TRBJ1-1 | - | 13 | TRBV6-5 | TGTGCCAGCAGTTACTCGAGCGGGTCCGCAGCTTTCTTT | CASSYSSGSAAFF
TRBD2 | TRBJ2-7 | - | 16 | TRBV5-1 | TGCGCCAGCAGCCGTACTAGCGGGAGGCCGAACTACGAGCAGTACTTC | CASSRTSGRPNYEQYF
- | TRBJ2-5 | - | 15 | TRBV27 | TGTGCCAGCAGTTTGAGGGGGGGGGCACCAGAGACCCAGTACTTC | CASSLRGGAPETQYF
TRBD1 | TRBJ1-1 | - | 14 | TRBV6-5 | TGTGCCACCAATCCCAGGGGGATGAACACTGAAGCTTTCTTT | CATNPRGMNTEAFF
- | TRBJ1-5 | - | 16 | TRBV4-2 | TGTGCCAGCAGCCAAGGGGAGGGCTGGAGCAATCAGCCCCAGCATTTT | CASSQGEGWSNQPQHF
TRBD2 | TRBJ2-5 | - | 17 | TRBV4-3 | TGCGCCAGCAGCCAAGACCACAAATTGGCGGGAGACGAGACCCAGTACTTC | CASSQDHKLAGDETQYF
TRBD2 | TRBJ2-2 | few | 19 | TRBV4-3 | TGCGCCAGCAGCCAAGAAAAGGGTAGCGGGAGGGGTACCAGCGGGGAGCTGTTTTTT | CASSQEKGSGRGTSGELFF
TRBD1 | TRBJ1-3 | - | 15 | TRBV4-1 | TGCGCCAGCAGCCAAGAGGGACAGGCTGGAAACACCATATATTTT | CASSQEGQAGNTIYF
- | TRBJ2-6 | - | 22 | TRBV10-1 | TGCGCCACCTACCCGCGGACAGTGATTGTATGGGCCATGGCGAGTGGGGCCAACGTCCTGACTTTC | CATYPRTVIVWAMASGANVLTF
TRBD2 | TRBJ2-7 | - | 18 | TRBV15 | TGTGCCACCAGCAGAGGGGTAGCGGGAGATTTCGGGGGCTACGAGCAGTACTTC | CATSRGVAGDFGGYEQYF
- | TRBJ2-2 | - | 16 | TRBV4-1 | TGCGCCAGCAGCCAGGCCGGGACATCGAACACCGGGGAGCTGTTTTTT | CASSQAGTSNTGELFF
TRBD1 | TRBJ2-7 | - | 14 | TRBV6-5 | TGTGCCAGCAGTTACCGCGACAGGGCCCACGAGCAGTACTTC | CASSYRDRAHEQYF
TRBD2 | TRBJ2-1 | few | 17 | TRBV30 | TGTGCCTGGAGTGTACCACCGACTAGCGGGAGAAGGCATGAGCAGTTCTTC | CAWSVPPTSGRRHEQFF
- | TRBJ2-5 | - | 13 | TRBV2 | TGTGCCAGCAGTGAGCAGGGGCAAGAGACCCAGTACTTC | CASSEQGQETQYF
- | TRBJ2-6 | - | 18 | TRBV27 | TGTGCCAGCAGTCCCACCAGGCAGGACAGCTCTGGGGCCAACGTCCTGACTTTC | CASSPTRQDSSGANVLTF
TRBD2 | TRBJ2-7 | - | 16 | TRBV5-5 | TGTGCCAGCAGCTTGGAATTGGCTAGCGGGAGAATCGAGCAGTACTTC | CASSLELASGRIEQYF
- | TRBJ2-7 | - | 12 | TRBV5-4 | TGTGCCAGCAGCCACCTGGACAGCGAGCAGTACTTC | CASSHLDSEQYF
TRBD1 | TRBJ1-1 | - | 17 | TRBV15 | TGTGCCACCAGCAGAGATGGACAGGGGAAGGGCAACACTGAAGCTTTCTTT | CATSRDGQGKGNTEAFF
- | TRBJ1-5 | - | 14 | TRBV28 | TGTGCCAGCAGTTTAAGACTAGGCAATCAGCCCCAGCATTTT | CASSLRLGNQPQHF
TRBD1 | TRBJ2-1 | - | 16 | TRBV6-5 | TGTGCCAGCAGTTACTCGGACAGGAGCTCCTACAATGAGCAGTTCTTC | CASSYSDRSSYNEQFF
- | TRBJ1-1 | - | 13 | TRBV6-1 | TGTGCCAGCAGTGAATCCGGGGGGCTGGGGGCTTTCTTT | CASSESGGLGAFF
- | TRBJ2-5 | - | 14 | TRBV28 | TGTGCCAGCAGTTTAAGCGAGGCGAGAGAGACCCAGTACTTC | CASSLSEARETQYF
TRBD2 | TRBJ2-7 | - | 17 | TRBV15 | TGTGCCACCAGCAGACGGACTAGCGGGACGAGAAACTACGAGCAGTACTTC | CATSRRTSGTRNYEQYF
- | TRBJ1-4 | - | 12 | TRBV28 | TGTGCCAGCAGCCCCTATGAGGGGAGGCTGTTTTTT | CASSPYEGRLFF
TRBD1 | TRBJ2-7 | - | 16 | TRBV5-1 | TGCGCCAGCCACCCAACTCACCCGGGACAGCAGTACGAGCAGTACTTC | CASHPTHPGQQYEQYF
- | TRBJ1-2 | - | 17 | TRBV25-1 | TGTGCCAGCAGTGATTCTGGGGCTGCTGAAGGAGACTATGGCTACACCTTC | CASSDSGAAEGDYGYTF
TRBD2 | TRBJ2-2 | - | 17 | TRBV5-4 | TGTGCCAGCAGCTTGGATAGCGGGAGGCGGGGCACCGGGGAGCTGTTTTTT | CASSLDSGRRGTGELFF
TRBD1 | TRBJ1-2 | - | 19 | TRBV5-8 | TGTGCCAGCATCCCTCTTCCGGACAGGGACACTACCGTGGACTATGGCTACACCTTC | CASIPLPDRDTTVDYGYTF
- | TRBJ2-7 | - | 15 | TRBV7-2 | TGTGCCAGCAGCTTAGGGACAATACCTCCCTACGAGCAGTACTTC | CASSLGTIPPYEQYF
TRBD1 | TRBJ2-7 | - | 13 | TRBV27 | TGTGCCAGCCTGGACAGGGTCCTGTACGAGCAGTACTTC | CASLDRVLYEQYF
TRBD2 | TRBJ2-7 | - | 19 | TRBV28 | TGTGCCAGCAGTTCCCCAACCGCCGGGACTAGCGGGAGGACCTACGAGCAGTACTTC | CASSSPTAGTSGRTYEQYF
- | TRBJ1-2 | - | 8 | TRBV29-1 | TGCAGCCCCAATGGCTACACCTTC | CSPNGYTF
- | TRBJ2-4 | - | 16 | TRBV14 | TGTGCCAGCAGCCAAGGGGGACTCCGAGCCAAAAACATTCAGTACTTC | CASSQGGLRAKNIQYF
TRBD1 | TRBJ2-1 | - | 19 | TRBV10-3 | TGTGCCATCAGTGAGCCCAATTACCGGGACAGGGCGTCCTACAATGAGCAGTTCTTC | CAISEPNYRDRASYNEQFF
- | TRBJ2-7 | once | 13 | TRBV19 | TGTGCCAGTAGTCCCCGGACAGTATCCGAGCAGTACTTC | CASSPRTVSEQYF
TRBD1 | TRBJ1-1 | - | 16 | TRBV5-6 | TGTGCCAGCAGCTTCTCGGACAGGCTAACGAACACTGAAGCTTTCTTT | CASSFSDRLTNTEAFF
TRBD2 | TRBJ2-7 | few | 15 | TRBV6-1 | TGTGCCAGCAGTGAACAGGCTAGCGGGTGCTACGAGCAGTACTTC | CASSEQASGCYEQYF
TRBD2 | TRBJ2-1 | - | 16 | TRBV27 | TGTGCCAGCAGCCACCCCCTAGCGGGATCGGACAATGAGCAGTTCTTC | CASSHPLAGSDNEQFF
TRBD2 | TRBJ2-7 | - | 20 | TRBV12-5 | TGTGCTAGTGGTCGCGCTCCAAGTAGTAGCGGGTCCCGGATCGATCACGAGCAGTACTTC | CASGRAPSSSGSRIDHEQYF
- | TRBJ2-1 | - | 13 | TRBV5-6 | TGTGCCAGCAGCTTTGCGGGTCGGAATGAGCAGTTCTTC | CASSFAGRNEQFF
- | TRBJ2-5 | - | 12 | TRBV18 | TGTGCCAGCTCACGGGCTCAAGAGACCCAGTACTTC | CASSRAQETQYF
TRBD2 | TRBJ2-7 | - | 16 | TRBV5-1 | TGCGCCAGCAGCTTGATCGAGGGAGGGCCTGAATACGAGCAGTACTTC | CASSLIEGGPEYEQYF
TRBD1 | TRBJ2-3 | - | 16 | TRBV5-1 | TGCGCCAGCAGCTTTGGGGACAGGGGTTCCCGGGATACGCAGTATTTT | CASSFGDRGSRDTQYF
TRBD2 | TRBJ2-2 | - | 15 | TRBV7-9 | TGTGCCAGCAGCTTGGGGGGGTTTGGCACCGGGGAGCTGTTTTTT | CASSLGGFGTGELFF
- | TRBJ2-3 | - | 15 | TRBV28 | TGTGCCGCAGGAGGGAGACTCGAAATGCGGGATACGCAGTATTTT | CAAGGRLEMRDTQYF
- | TRBJ1-4 | - | 10 | TRBV20-1 | TGCAGTGCCCACAACAACGGGCTGTTTTTT | CSAHNNGLFF
- | TRBJ1-2 | - | 17 | TRBV28 | TGTGCCAGCAGTTTCAGACCGGGAACCCCTTGGGACTATGGCTACACCTTC | CASSFRPGTPWDYGYTF
- | TRBJ1-5 | once | 14 | TRBV19 | TGTGCCAGTAGGGGCAAGGGAGGAAATCAGCCCCAGCATTTT | CASRGKGGNQPQHF
TRBD1 | TRBJ2-7 | - | 15 | TRBV4-3 | TGCGCCAGCAGCCAAGGAGGGGGCGCCGCCTACGAGCAGTACTTC | CASSQGGGAAYEQYF
- | TRBJ1-3 | - | 15 | TRBV9 | TGTGCCAGCACCGCCGGGAGAGGCTCTGGAAACACCATATATTTT | CASTAGRGSGNTIYF
TRBD2 | TRBJ2-7 | - | 16 | TRBV4-3 | TGCGCCAGCAGCCAAGGGGGACTAGCGGGAGTGAGCGAGCAGTACTTC | CASSQGGLAGVSEQYF
- | TRBJ2-5 | once | 12 | TRBV25-1 | TGTGCCCTAGGAGACGAACAAGAGACCCAGTACTTC | CALGDEQETQYF
TRBD2 | TRBJ2-1 | - | 16 | TRBV27 | TGTGCCAGCAGTTTCTTTACTAGCGGGAGACACAATGAGCAGTTCTTC | CASSFFTSGRHNEQFF